The 10 T cell receptor beta chains below come from one sample, sequenced in a study of T cell responses to AZD1222 COVID-19 vaccine. Data came from immunoSEQ multiplex PCR; TCRdb stores just in-frame clones and leaves some out. The table lists around 99,000 clones, over 80% of them singletons. Sample: peripheral blood, taken 28 days after the second AZD1222 dose. These receptor sequences come from an adult who received the AZD1222 COVID-19 vaccine.

V usage is TRBV28 and J usage is TRBJ2-1; 9 nucleotides match TRBD1. Germline-derived CDR1 and CDR2 are MDHEN and SYDVKM. The junction had 4 bases not matched to a gene; V was cut back by 7 bases and J by 6 bases. CDR3 size: 13 residues. The CDR3 DNA follows: TGTGCCAGCACCACAGGGGGCCGCAATGAGCAGTTCTTC. Translation gives CASTTGGRNEQFF. The entire variable domain, with the rest obtained from reference TRBV28 and TRBJ2-1, is as follows: DVKVTQSSRYLVKRTGEKVFLECVQDMDHENMFWYRQDPGLGLRLIYFSYDVKMKEKGDIPEGYSVSREKKERFSLILESASTNQTSMYLCASTTGGRNEQFFGPGTRLTVL.

The chain couples TRBV19 to TRBJ1-4; TRBD1 matches at 7 bases. CDR1 is LNHDA and CDR2 is SQIVND in the germline V gene (reference sequence). The CDR3 totals 15 residues. With 4 bases clipped from V and 6 bases from J, the junction kept 8 bases outside the gene matches. In nucleotides, the CDR3 is TGTGCCAGTAGTACGCGACAGGGCAACGATGAAAAACTGTTTTTT. Amino acids: CASSTRQGNDEKLFF.

The V gene is TRBV7-6, the J gene TRBJ1-1; D remains unclear. From germline, CDR1 is SGHVS and CDR2 FNYEAQ. Trimming stripped 5 bases from V and 3 bases from J, with 16 bases between. This CDR3 is built from 15 residues. This CDR3 reads CASSDDIRGHTEAFF. Here the CDR3 DNA reads TGTGCCAGCAGCGACGACATAAGAGGGCACACTGAAGCTTTCTTT.

This clone has only one observation. The rearrangement joins TRBV9 to TRBJ1-4; 7 positions agree with TRBD1. The V and J ends lost 3 bases and 4 bases, in that order; junction bases with no gene match: 0. CDR1 is SGDLS and CDR2 is YYNGEE in the germline V gene. CDR3 size: 13 residues. The CDR3 DNA reads as TGTGCCAGCAGCGGACAGGGTAATGAAAAACTGTTTTTT. Translating gives CASSGQGNEKLFF.

The gene calls are TRBV5-1 and TRBJ1-2; D gene uncertain. From germline, CDR1 is SGHRS and CDR2 YFSETQ. CDR3 length equals 14 residues. Trimming stripped 0 bases from V and 2 bases from J, with 8 bases between. The CDR3 loop reads CASSLDSRNYGYTF. CDR3 in DNA: TGCGCCAGCAGCTTGGATAGCAGGAACTATGGCTACACCTTC.

This chain connects TRBV28 to TRBJ2-1; D uncertain. Per germline, CDR1 MDHEN and CDR2 SYDVKM. V was trimmed by 8 bases and J by 5 bases, leaving 16 bases between them. This CDR3 comprises 14 residues. The CDR3 loop is CASAAAPVNNEQFF. As DNA, the CDR3 is TGTGCCAGCGCCGCGGCCCCCGTTAACAATGAGCAGTTCTTC.

The genes are TRBV13 and TRBJ2-7, with 7 bases matching TRBD1. Germline V gene data show CDR1 as PRHDT and CDR2 as FYEKMQ (reference sequence). Unmatched junction bases numbered 5, after V lost 5 bases and J lost 4 bases. The CDR3 has 13 residues. CDR3 residues: CASSPGDRYEQYF. Here the CDR3 DNA reads TGTGCCAGCAGCCCAGGGGACAGATACGAGCAGTACTTC.

The CDR3 loop is CSVEEGVGYTF. The CDR3 DNA reads TGCAGCGTTGAAGAAGGTGTTGGCTACACCTTC. The chain joins TRBV29-1 to TRBJ1-2; D not resolved. The CDR3 is 11 residues long. Germline CDR1 SQVTM, CDR2 ANQGSEA. Trimming removed 0 bases at V and 7 bases at J, with 6 bases between.

The chain is built from TRBV4-3 and TRBJ1-1; D ambiguous. V dropped 3 bases and J dropped 1 base, with 3 bases sitting between them. CDR1 is LGHNA and CDR2 is YSLEER in the germline V gene. This CDR3 spans 12 amino acids. Here the CDR3 reads CASSHGNTEAFF. The CDR3 nucleotides are TGCGCCAGCAGCCATGGGAACACTGAAGCTTTCTTT.

This clone was observed once. The V call is TRBV6-5, the J call TRBJ1-4, with 8 bases matching TRBD1. With 4 bases clipped from V and 3 bases from J, the junction kept 4 bases outside the gene matches. Per germline, CDR1 MNHEY and CDR2 SVGAGI. This CDR3 contains 15 residues. CDR3 region: CASSSRQGSNEKLFF. CDR3 nucleotide sequence: TGTGCCAGCAGTTCCCGACAGGGGTCTAATGAAAAACTGTTTTTT.